The 21 T cell receptor beta chains below all came from one sample that was sequenced in a study of T cells in women clearing cervical HPV infection. Some clones are missing from TCRdb's copy, which holds only in-frame ones; the method was immunoSEQ multiplex PCR. The sample features under 45,000 clones, with roughly 6.8% in its top ten. The sequencing sample was made of blood buffy coat. The receptors come from a woman aged 18 to 75 with a cervical HPV16 infection that either progressed to CIN3+ or cleared (not recorded which).

Note on this clone: The DNA ends 3 residues before the CDR3 does, and the rest of the CDR3 is filled in from the germline J gene. This sequence joins TRBV19 and TRBJ1-5; a weak D match, TRBD1 (6 bases). From germline, CDR1 is LNHDA and CDR2 SQIVND (reference sequence). Between the trimmed V and J ends, which lost 8 bases and 7 bases, there was a span of 12 bases. The CDR3 covers 12 residues. CDR3 amino acids: CASHRDGQPQHF. The sequenced CDR3 bases are TGTGCCAGTCACAGGGACGGGCAGCCC.

A remark on this clone: Coverage ceases 3 residues before the CDR3 finishes, and the germline J gene fills in the end. This rearrangement joins TRBV6-2 or TRBV6-3 to TRBJ1-2; a possible D gene is TRBD1 (6 bases). Trimming cost V 6 bases and J 2 bases, with 7 bases left between them. The CDR3 runs 12 residues. Germline values: CDR1 MNHEY, CDR2 SVGEGT. CDR3 sequence: CASRGQNYGYTF. The sequenced CDR3 bases are TGTGCCAGCAGGGGACAAAACTATGGC.

Comment on this clone: The read terminates 3 residues before the CDR3 end, so the remaining end is supplied by the germline J gene. V gene TRBV5-1 combines with J gene TRBJ1-2; 11 bases match TRBD1. The germline V gene encodes CDR1 SGHRS and CDR2 YFSETQ. The CDR3 length is 15 residues. The sequenced part of the CDR3 DNA is TGCGCCAGCAGCTTGGAGGGACAGGGGGTCAGCGAC. Its translation is CASSLEGQGVSD. The CDR3 reads in full as CASSLEGQGVSDYTF. The complete variable domain, with remaining parts taken from reference TRBV5-1 and TRBJ1-2, reads KAGVTQTPRYLIKTRGQQVTLSCSPISGHRSVSWYQQTPGQGLQFLFEYFSETQRNKGNFPGRFSGRQFSNSRSEMNVSTLELGDSALYLCASSLEGQGVSDYTFGSGTRLTVV.

About this clone: The CDR3 extends 3 residues past the end of the read, so its final part is completed from the germline J gene. The chain joins TRBV5-1 to TRBJ2-3, with 9 bases fitting TRBD2. This CDR3 is 15 amino acids long. J lost 4 bases, V lost 0 bases, and 3 bases had no gene match. Germline V gene lookup returns CDR1 SGHRS and CDR2 YFSETQ. The CDR3 loop reads CASSLASGDADTQYF. The sequenced part of the CDR3 DNA is TGCGCCAGCAGCTTGGCTAGCGGGGACGCAGATACG.

As to this clone: The read ends 3 residues before the CDR3 terminus; that terminus is restored from the germline J gene. The chain carries TRBV2 and TRBJ1-1; 8 nucleotides match TRBD1. The CDR3 consists of 12 residues. Germline CDR1 SNHLY, CDR2 FYNNEI. The V and J ends lost 9 bases and 1 base, in that order; junction bases with no gene match: 1. The CDR3 sequence is CARDRANTEAFF. Partial CDR3 DNA: TGTGCCAGGGACAGGGCGAACACTGAA. Combining the CDR3 with reference TRBV2 and TRBJ1-1 gives the whole variable domain EPEVTQTPSHQVTQMGQEVILRCVPISNHLYFYWYRQILGQKVEFLVSFYNNEISEKSEIFDDQFSVERPDGSNFTLKIRSTKLEDSAMYFCARDRANTEAFFGQGTRLTVV.

Points on this clone: The read ends 3 residues shy of where the CDR3 ends; the end is completed using the germline J gene. The rearrangement uses TRBV13 and TRBJ1-5; D is possibly TRBD1 (5 bases). CDR3 length: 15 residues. Germline CDR1 reads PRHDT; CDR2 reads FYEKMQ (reference sequence). V was clipped by 4 bases and J by 1 base, with 11 bases between them. CDR3 bases read: TGTGCCAGCAGCTCCTCGACAGCCAGCAATCAGCCC. Its protein is CASSSSTASNQP. Given in full, the CDR3 is CASSSSTASNQPQHF.

Note on this clone: The CDR3 end is not reached by the read, which stops 3 residues before it; the germline J gene fills it in. The chain couples TRBV10-3 to TRBJ1-3; 9 positions agree with TRBD1. Looked up from germline, CDR1 is ENHRY and CDR2 is SYGVKD. Trimming at V came to 6 bases and at J to 2 bases, leaving 8 bases not matched to a gene. This CDR3 contains 16 residues. The CDR3 is CAIREQGAETGNTIYF. The sequenced part of the CDR3 DNA is TGTGCCATCAGGGAACAGGGGGCCGAAACTGGAAACACC.

Comment on this clone: The read comes to an end 3 residues before the CDR3 does, leaving the germline J gene to fill in the end. The rearrangement joins TRBV2 to TRBJ2-1, with TRBD2 identical over 10 bases. The CDR3 is made up of 16 amino acids. Germline CDR1 SNHLY, CDR2 FYNNEI. V was pared by 4 bases and J by 5 bases, with 8 bases of the junction left unmatched. The sequenced CDR3 bases are TGTGCCAGCAGTGGCCACCCTAGCGGGAGCAACAATGAG. It codes for CASSGHPSGSNNE. The CDR3 in full is CASSGHPSGSNNEQFF.

To note about this clone: The read ends 3 residues before the CDR3 terminus; that terminus is restored from the germline J gene. The chain is built from TRBV6-1 and TRBJ1-2; 7 nucleotides align to TRBD1. J gave up 4 bases and V 4 bases, and 9 bases lay outside the gene matches. CDR1 and CDR2 (germline): MNHNS, SASEGT. The CDR3 is 15 residues long. The sequenced CDR3 bases are TGTGCCAGCAGTGTCGGAGCCGGGGACAGCTATGGC. Amino acid sequence: CASSVGAGDSYG. The whole CDR3 region reads CASSVGAGDSYGYTF.

Notes on this clone: The observed sequence ends 3 residues before the CDR3 terminus, with the missing tail filled in from the germline J gene. This chain connects TRBV20-1 to TRBJ2-3; TRBD2 matches at 8 bases. This CDR3 spans 16 amino acids. The V gene end was trimmed by 2 bases and the J gene end by 2 bases; junction bases not matched to a gene: 9. Germline V CDR1 and CDR2: DFQATT, SNEGSKA (reference sequence). CDR3: CSARPRGGEHTDTQYF. The CDR3 DNA, read in part, is TGCAGTGCTAGACCTCGGGGGGGCGAACACACAGATACG.

As concerns this clone: The read is 3 residues too short to cover the CDR3 end, so that end is filled in from the germline J gene. The chain uses TRBV7-8 and TRBJ1-6; D perhaps matches TRBD1 (5 bases). V lost 5 bases and J lost 10, with 12 bases in between. CDR3 length: 13 residues. Germline CDR1 is SGHVS and CDR2 is FQNEAQ. The DNA read from the CDR3 is TGTGCCAGCAGCCCGGGACTGGGATCACCC. Encoded protein: CASSPGLGSP. The full CDR3 protein is CASSPGLGSPLHF. Based on the CDR3 plus reference TRBV7-8 and TRBJ1-6, the full variable domain is GAGVSQSPRYKVAKRGQDVALRCDPISGHVSLFWYQQALGQGPEFLTYFQNEAQLDKSGLPSDRFFAERPEGSVSTLKIQRTQQEDSAVYLCASSPGLGSPLHFGNGTRLTVT.

Details on this clone: The CDR3 end lies 3 residues beyond the end of the read and is filled in from the germline J gene. The V and J genes are TRBV18 and TRBJ2-2, with D perhaps TRBD1 (6 bases). Germline V gene data show CDR1 as KGHSH and CDR2 as LQKENI. CDR3 length: 15 amino acids. The covered CDR3 bases are TGTGCCAGCTCACCGGGCAGAAAGGGGGATGAAAAG. Translating gives CASSPGRKGDEK. The full CDR3 protein reads CASSPGRKGDEKLFF.

To note about this clone: The read halts 3 residues ahead of the CDR3 end, with the missing end drawn from the germline J gene. The chain uses TRBV5-6 and TRBJ2-3; a possible D gene is TRBD1 (5 bases). The CDR3 runs to 12 residues. Germline CDR1 is SGHDT and CDR2 is YYEEEE. CDR3 DNA, as far as it was read: TGTGCCAGCAGCTTGGCCCAGGGTTCG. Residues: CASSLAQGS. The entire CDR3 reads CASSLAQGSQYF.

Concerning this clone itself: The CDR3 end falls 3 residues outside the read, so it is completed with the germline J gene. The gene calls are TRBV5-1 and TRBJ2-7, with 8 nucleotides matching TRBD2. From germline, CDR1 is SGHRS and CDR2 YFSETQ. Trimming cost V 4 bases and J 4 bases; bases outside gene matches: 13. The length of the CDR3 is 16 residues. CDR3 bases read: TGCGCCAGCAGCCCGGGGGGGAGTCGGAGCGTTTACGAG. Protein product: CASSPGGSRSVYE. The whole CDR3 reads CASSPGGSRSVYEQYF.

As regards this clone: The CDR3 goes on 3 residues after the read ends, and that part is filled in from the germline J gene. V is TRBV5-1 and J is TRBJ1-2; D is perhaps TRBD1 (5 bases). Trimming removed 0 bases at V and 6 bases at J, with 12 bases between. This CDR3 region has 14 residues. Germline CDR1 and CDR2: SGHRS and YFSETQ. Partial CDR3 DNA: TGCGCCAGCAGCTTGGCCTCCAGGGAGGATGGC. This sequence encodes CASSLASREDG. The complete CDR3 reads CASSLASREDGYTF.

Remarks on this clone: The read comes to an end 3 residues before the CDR3 does, leaving the germline J gene to fill in the end. This chain uses TRBV4-1 with TRBJ1-6; 8 nucleotides line up with TRBD1. Trimming at V came to 4 bases and at J to 8 bases, leaving 4 bases not matched to a gene. The germline gives CDR1 MGHRA, CDR2 YSYEKL. The CDR3 has 14 amino acids. The CDR3 here is CASSPGQGYSPLHF. The sequenced CDR3 bases are TGCGCCAGCAGCCCAGGACAGGGTTATTCACCC.

Details on this clone: The read ends 3 residues early relative to the CDR3; the germline J gene fills the gap. The chain has TRBV2 and TRBJ1-4; D is perhaps TRBD1 (5 bases). CDR1 is SNHLY and CDR2 is FYNNEI in the germline V gene. The V and J ends lost 6 bases and 5 bases respectively, with 16 bases between them. The CDR3 is 15 amino acids. The sequenced CDR3 bases are TGTGCCAGCAGGCCATTGGGGCTACTAAATGAAAAA. It yields the protein CASRPLGLLNEK. The complete CDR3 sequence is CASRPLGLLNEKLFF. Drawing the rest from reference TRBV2 and TRBJ1-4, the complete variable domain is EPEVTQTPSHQVTQMGQEVILRCVPISNHLYFYWYRQILGQKVEFLVSFYNNEISEKSEIFDDQFSVERPDGSNFTLKIRSTKLEDSAMYFCASRPLGLLNEKLFFGSGTQLSVL.

A remark on this clone: The CDR3 goes on 3 residues after the read ends, and that part is filled in from the germline J gene. The V gene is TRBV20-1, the J gene TRBJ2-1; 7 bases align to TRBD2. The germline gives CDR1 DFQATT, CDR2 SNEGSKA (reference sequence). The CDR3 sequence is 16 residues long. The trim removed 3 bases at V and 5 bases at J, leaving 13 bases unmatched. This CDR3 is CSASASGGEPDNEQFF. Incomplete CDR3 DNA: TGCAGTGCTAGCGCTTCTGGGGGGGAACCCGACAATGAG.

Note on this clone: The read finishes 3 residues shy of the CDR3 end, and the germline J gene is used to complete it. The chain couples TRBV13 to TRBJ2-3; the D gene is possibly TRBD2 (6 bases). The CDR3 covers 14 residues. Germline assignment: CDR1 PRHDT and CDR2 FYEKMQ (reference sequence). V gave up 0 bases and J gave up 6 bases, with 10 bases separating them. The CDR3 DNA, read in part, is TGTGCCAGCAGCTTAGGACCAGCGGGTGATACG. It encodes CASSLGPAGDT. In full, the CDR3 is CASSLGPAGDTQYF. Using reference TRBV13 and TRBJ2-3 for the parts outside the CDR3, the full variable domain is AAGVIQSPRHLIKEKRETATLKCYPIPRHDTVYWYQQGPGQDPQFLISFYEKMQSDKGSIPDRFSAQQFSDYHSELNMSSLELGDSALYFCASSLGPAGDTQYFGPGTRLTVL.

On this clone: The CDR3 is cut off 3 residues early in the read; its end comes from the germline J gene. V usage is TRBV20-1 and J usage is TRBJ2-1, with 8 positions matching TRBD2. The junction had 13 bases not matched to a gene; V was cut back by 5 bases and J by 7 bases. The germline gives CDR1 DFQATT, CDR2 SNEGSKA (reference sequence). The CDR3 is 15 residues long. The sequenced CDR3 bases are TGCAGTGCTGAGGGCAGGAGTAGCGGGAAGAATGAG. It encodes CSAEGRSSGKNE. The CDR3 in full is CSAEGRSSGKNEQFF.

A word on this clone: The read finishes 3 residues shy of the CDR3 end, and the germline J gene is used to complete it. The V and J genes are TRBV29-1 and TRBJ1-2; D might be TRBD1 (6 bases). Germline CDR1 SQVTM, CDR2 ANQGSEA. The CDR3 length is 13 residues. V was clipped by 4 bases and J by 4 bases, with 13 bases between them. Incomplete CDR3 DNA: TGCAGCGTTGGCACAGGGTTTGGCTATGGC. Encoded protein: CSVGTGFGYG. The full CDR3 protein is CSVGTGFGYGYTF. The full variable domain, completed using reference TRBV29-1 and TRBJ1-2, is SAVISQKPSRDICQRGTSLTIQCQVDSQVTMMFWYRQQPGQSLTLIATANQGSEATYESGFVIDKFPISRPNLTFSTLTVSNMSPEDSSIYLCSVGTGFGYGYTFGSGTRLTVV.